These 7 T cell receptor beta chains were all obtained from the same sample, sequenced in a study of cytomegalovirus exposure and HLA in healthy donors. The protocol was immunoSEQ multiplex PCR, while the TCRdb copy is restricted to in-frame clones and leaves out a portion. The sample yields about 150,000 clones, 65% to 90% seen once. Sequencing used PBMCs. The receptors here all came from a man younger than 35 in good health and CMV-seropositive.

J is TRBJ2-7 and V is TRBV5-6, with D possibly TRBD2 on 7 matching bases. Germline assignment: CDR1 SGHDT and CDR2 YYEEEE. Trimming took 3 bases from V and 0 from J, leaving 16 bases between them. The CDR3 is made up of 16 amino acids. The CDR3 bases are TGTGCCAGCAGCTACTATACAGGGAGGGGCTCCTACGAGCAGTACTTC. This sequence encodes CASSYYTGRGSYEQYF.

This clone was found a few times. DNA of the CDR3: TGTGCCAGCAGCCAAGATCTCGGTACCACAGATACGCAGTATTTT. It encodes CASSQDLGTTDTQYF. The genes are TRBV14 and TRBJ2-3, with D unclear. Germline V gene lookup returns CDR1 SGHDN and CDR2 FVKESK. Trimming cost V 0 bases and J 2 bases, with 9 bases left between them. The CDR3 sequence is 15 residues long.

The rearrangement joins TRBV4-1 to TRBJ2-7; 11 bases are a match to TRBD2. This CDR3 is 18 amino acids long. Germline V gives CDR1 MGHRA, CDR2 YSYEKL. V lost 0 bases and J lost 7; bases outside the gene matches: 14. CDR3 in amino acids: CASSQDRLLAGVPWEQYF. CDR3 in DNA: TGCGCCAGCAGCCAAGACCGACTACTAGCGGGGGTGCCCTGGGAGCAGTACTTC.

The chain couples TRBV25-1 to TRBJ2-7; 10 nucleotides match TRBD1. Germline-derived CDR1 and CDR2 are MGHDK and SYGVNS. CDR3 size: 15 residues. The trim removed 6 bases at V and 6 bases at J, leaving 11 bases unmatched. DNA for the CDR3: TGTGCCAGCAGCGGCCTGGACAGGGGGACCGGCGAGCAGTACTTC. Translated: CASSGLDRGTGEQYF.

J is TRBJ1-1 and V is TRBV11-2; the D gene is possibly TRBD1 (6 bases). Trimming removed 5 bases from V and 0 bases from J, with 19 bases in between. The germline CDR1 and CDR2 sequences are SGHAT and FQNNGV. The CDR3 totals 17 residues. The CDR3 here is CASSKPRGGEMNTEAFF. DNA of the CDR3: TGTGCCAGCAGCAAACCCCGAGGGGGAGAGATGAACACTGAAGCTTTCTTT.

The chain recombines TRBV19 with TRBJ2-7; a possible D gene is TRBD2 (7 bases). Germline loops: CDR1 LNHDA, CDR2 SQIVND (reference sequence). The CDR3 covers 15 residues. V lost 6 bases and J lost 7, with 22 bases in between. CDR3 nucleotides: TGTGCCAGTAGCCCGTCACTAGATGGGAGGGGGGAGCAGTACTTC. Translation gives CASSPSLDGRGEQYF.

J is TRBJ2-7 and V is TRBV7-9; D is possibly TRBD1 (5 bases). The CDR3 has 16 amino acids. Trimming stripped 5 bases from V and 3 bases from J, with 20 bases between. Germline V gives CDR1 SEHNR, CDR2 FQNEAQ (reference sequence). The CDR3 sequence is CASSLEKGRADYEQYF. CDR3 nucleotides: TGTGCCAGCAGCCTCGAGAAGGGCAGGGCGGACTACGAGCAGTACTTC.